This paragraph covers one T cell receptor beta chain sequence. As yet, its antigen is unknown. The sample comes from a study of blood T cells in healthy people across ages. A second PCR of 7 to 11 cycles used a sample-barcoded 5' primer and a J-beta primer mix. TCRdb reprocessed the 5' RACE reads via MiXCR and lists one record per CDR3 protein. This sample yields about 1,600,000 distinct CDR3 sequences, of which 35% to 45% are seen a single time; 6.5% to 10% belongs to the top ten. The authors extracted at least 6 micrograms of total RNA per sample. Whole-study findings and limits: The recorded TCR beta diversity per million T cells decreased in a roughly linear manner with age.

Germline V CDR1 and CDR2: SGHAT, FQNNGV. V dropped 1 base and J dropped 0 bases, with 10 bases sitting between them. The CDR3 loop spans 15 amino acids. The chain joins TRBV11-2 to TRBJ2-7; no reliable D call. The TCR comes from a young woman in good health. Sequenced material: blood. The CDR3 here is CASSLVSAPSYEQYF. CDR3 nucleotides: TGTGCCAGCAGCTTAGTTTCTGCCCCCTCCTACGAGCAGTACTTC.